This TCR beta chain appears in the sequencing data of a study of T-cell reconstitution after alpha-beta-depleted transplantation in children. Overall study findings and caveats: The study reportedly traced alpha-beta T cells about two months after transplant to several hundred expanded graft clones. Recipient T cells and thymic progenitors that survived gave rise to the high TCRbeta diversity observed at day 60 in some patients. At one year after transplant, newly produced T cells mostly accounted for T-cell counts and diversity.

Preparation of the TCRbeta library involved a method that used unique molecular identifiers. Using its own MiXCR run on the PCR reads, TCRdb lists one record per CDR3 protein. The table includes hundreds of thousands of distinct CDR3 sequences, 10% to 15% detected once. This CDR3 has 13 residues. The V gene lost 4 bases and the J gene lost 2 bases, with 12 bases spanning the gap. CDR1 is DFQATT, CDR2 SNEGSKA, per germline (reference sequence). The sample holds a few counts of this clonotype. The antigen is undetermined. This receptor was obtained from a male patient younger than 18 who had a stem cell transplant for acute myeloid leukemia, so the T cells may come from the graft donor. The sequencing used PBMCs, mostly from graft donor cells, collected 360 days after TCRalphabeta/CD19-depleted stem cell transplant. The rearrangement uses TRBV20-1 and TRBJ2-7; D uncertain. The DNA of the CDR3 is TGCAGTGCTACCAACCCAATGACCTACGAGCAGTACTTC. Protein sequence: CSATNPMTYEQYF.